This T cell receptor beta chain was obtained from a study of T cells in narcolepsy. For the study at large: Donors had narcolepsy type 1 or type 2, or were healthy controls.

Turning to this clone: Its antigen remains unidentified.

Trimming shortened V by 9 bases and J by 3 bases, and 12 bases separated the two germline ends. Germline V CDR1 and CDR2: SNHLY, FYNNEI. This CDR3 is 13 amino acids long. The method was immunoSEQ multiplex PCR; TCRdb's version includes in-frame clones alone and lacks a portion of them. This table has 20,000 to 30,000 clones, roughly 80% appearing once. Study-wide findings and caveats: Blood of same and different patients, but not healthy controls, reportedly held recurring autoreactive clonotypes. Same-patient CSF and blood CD4+ T cell clonotypes included HCRT-specific and TRIB2-specific autoreactive ones. No autoreactive T cell clone sequences appeared in some memory CD4+ repertoires.

The chain employs TRBV2 and TRBJ2-1; D is perhaps TRBD1 or TRBD2 (5 bases each). Input material: CD45RA- memory CD4+ T cells from PBMCs. This receptor was taken from a human donor with narcolepsy. For the CDR3, the DNA is TGTGCCAGTATTAGGGACCACTACAATGAGCAGTTCTTC. Its protein product is CASIRDHYNEQFF.